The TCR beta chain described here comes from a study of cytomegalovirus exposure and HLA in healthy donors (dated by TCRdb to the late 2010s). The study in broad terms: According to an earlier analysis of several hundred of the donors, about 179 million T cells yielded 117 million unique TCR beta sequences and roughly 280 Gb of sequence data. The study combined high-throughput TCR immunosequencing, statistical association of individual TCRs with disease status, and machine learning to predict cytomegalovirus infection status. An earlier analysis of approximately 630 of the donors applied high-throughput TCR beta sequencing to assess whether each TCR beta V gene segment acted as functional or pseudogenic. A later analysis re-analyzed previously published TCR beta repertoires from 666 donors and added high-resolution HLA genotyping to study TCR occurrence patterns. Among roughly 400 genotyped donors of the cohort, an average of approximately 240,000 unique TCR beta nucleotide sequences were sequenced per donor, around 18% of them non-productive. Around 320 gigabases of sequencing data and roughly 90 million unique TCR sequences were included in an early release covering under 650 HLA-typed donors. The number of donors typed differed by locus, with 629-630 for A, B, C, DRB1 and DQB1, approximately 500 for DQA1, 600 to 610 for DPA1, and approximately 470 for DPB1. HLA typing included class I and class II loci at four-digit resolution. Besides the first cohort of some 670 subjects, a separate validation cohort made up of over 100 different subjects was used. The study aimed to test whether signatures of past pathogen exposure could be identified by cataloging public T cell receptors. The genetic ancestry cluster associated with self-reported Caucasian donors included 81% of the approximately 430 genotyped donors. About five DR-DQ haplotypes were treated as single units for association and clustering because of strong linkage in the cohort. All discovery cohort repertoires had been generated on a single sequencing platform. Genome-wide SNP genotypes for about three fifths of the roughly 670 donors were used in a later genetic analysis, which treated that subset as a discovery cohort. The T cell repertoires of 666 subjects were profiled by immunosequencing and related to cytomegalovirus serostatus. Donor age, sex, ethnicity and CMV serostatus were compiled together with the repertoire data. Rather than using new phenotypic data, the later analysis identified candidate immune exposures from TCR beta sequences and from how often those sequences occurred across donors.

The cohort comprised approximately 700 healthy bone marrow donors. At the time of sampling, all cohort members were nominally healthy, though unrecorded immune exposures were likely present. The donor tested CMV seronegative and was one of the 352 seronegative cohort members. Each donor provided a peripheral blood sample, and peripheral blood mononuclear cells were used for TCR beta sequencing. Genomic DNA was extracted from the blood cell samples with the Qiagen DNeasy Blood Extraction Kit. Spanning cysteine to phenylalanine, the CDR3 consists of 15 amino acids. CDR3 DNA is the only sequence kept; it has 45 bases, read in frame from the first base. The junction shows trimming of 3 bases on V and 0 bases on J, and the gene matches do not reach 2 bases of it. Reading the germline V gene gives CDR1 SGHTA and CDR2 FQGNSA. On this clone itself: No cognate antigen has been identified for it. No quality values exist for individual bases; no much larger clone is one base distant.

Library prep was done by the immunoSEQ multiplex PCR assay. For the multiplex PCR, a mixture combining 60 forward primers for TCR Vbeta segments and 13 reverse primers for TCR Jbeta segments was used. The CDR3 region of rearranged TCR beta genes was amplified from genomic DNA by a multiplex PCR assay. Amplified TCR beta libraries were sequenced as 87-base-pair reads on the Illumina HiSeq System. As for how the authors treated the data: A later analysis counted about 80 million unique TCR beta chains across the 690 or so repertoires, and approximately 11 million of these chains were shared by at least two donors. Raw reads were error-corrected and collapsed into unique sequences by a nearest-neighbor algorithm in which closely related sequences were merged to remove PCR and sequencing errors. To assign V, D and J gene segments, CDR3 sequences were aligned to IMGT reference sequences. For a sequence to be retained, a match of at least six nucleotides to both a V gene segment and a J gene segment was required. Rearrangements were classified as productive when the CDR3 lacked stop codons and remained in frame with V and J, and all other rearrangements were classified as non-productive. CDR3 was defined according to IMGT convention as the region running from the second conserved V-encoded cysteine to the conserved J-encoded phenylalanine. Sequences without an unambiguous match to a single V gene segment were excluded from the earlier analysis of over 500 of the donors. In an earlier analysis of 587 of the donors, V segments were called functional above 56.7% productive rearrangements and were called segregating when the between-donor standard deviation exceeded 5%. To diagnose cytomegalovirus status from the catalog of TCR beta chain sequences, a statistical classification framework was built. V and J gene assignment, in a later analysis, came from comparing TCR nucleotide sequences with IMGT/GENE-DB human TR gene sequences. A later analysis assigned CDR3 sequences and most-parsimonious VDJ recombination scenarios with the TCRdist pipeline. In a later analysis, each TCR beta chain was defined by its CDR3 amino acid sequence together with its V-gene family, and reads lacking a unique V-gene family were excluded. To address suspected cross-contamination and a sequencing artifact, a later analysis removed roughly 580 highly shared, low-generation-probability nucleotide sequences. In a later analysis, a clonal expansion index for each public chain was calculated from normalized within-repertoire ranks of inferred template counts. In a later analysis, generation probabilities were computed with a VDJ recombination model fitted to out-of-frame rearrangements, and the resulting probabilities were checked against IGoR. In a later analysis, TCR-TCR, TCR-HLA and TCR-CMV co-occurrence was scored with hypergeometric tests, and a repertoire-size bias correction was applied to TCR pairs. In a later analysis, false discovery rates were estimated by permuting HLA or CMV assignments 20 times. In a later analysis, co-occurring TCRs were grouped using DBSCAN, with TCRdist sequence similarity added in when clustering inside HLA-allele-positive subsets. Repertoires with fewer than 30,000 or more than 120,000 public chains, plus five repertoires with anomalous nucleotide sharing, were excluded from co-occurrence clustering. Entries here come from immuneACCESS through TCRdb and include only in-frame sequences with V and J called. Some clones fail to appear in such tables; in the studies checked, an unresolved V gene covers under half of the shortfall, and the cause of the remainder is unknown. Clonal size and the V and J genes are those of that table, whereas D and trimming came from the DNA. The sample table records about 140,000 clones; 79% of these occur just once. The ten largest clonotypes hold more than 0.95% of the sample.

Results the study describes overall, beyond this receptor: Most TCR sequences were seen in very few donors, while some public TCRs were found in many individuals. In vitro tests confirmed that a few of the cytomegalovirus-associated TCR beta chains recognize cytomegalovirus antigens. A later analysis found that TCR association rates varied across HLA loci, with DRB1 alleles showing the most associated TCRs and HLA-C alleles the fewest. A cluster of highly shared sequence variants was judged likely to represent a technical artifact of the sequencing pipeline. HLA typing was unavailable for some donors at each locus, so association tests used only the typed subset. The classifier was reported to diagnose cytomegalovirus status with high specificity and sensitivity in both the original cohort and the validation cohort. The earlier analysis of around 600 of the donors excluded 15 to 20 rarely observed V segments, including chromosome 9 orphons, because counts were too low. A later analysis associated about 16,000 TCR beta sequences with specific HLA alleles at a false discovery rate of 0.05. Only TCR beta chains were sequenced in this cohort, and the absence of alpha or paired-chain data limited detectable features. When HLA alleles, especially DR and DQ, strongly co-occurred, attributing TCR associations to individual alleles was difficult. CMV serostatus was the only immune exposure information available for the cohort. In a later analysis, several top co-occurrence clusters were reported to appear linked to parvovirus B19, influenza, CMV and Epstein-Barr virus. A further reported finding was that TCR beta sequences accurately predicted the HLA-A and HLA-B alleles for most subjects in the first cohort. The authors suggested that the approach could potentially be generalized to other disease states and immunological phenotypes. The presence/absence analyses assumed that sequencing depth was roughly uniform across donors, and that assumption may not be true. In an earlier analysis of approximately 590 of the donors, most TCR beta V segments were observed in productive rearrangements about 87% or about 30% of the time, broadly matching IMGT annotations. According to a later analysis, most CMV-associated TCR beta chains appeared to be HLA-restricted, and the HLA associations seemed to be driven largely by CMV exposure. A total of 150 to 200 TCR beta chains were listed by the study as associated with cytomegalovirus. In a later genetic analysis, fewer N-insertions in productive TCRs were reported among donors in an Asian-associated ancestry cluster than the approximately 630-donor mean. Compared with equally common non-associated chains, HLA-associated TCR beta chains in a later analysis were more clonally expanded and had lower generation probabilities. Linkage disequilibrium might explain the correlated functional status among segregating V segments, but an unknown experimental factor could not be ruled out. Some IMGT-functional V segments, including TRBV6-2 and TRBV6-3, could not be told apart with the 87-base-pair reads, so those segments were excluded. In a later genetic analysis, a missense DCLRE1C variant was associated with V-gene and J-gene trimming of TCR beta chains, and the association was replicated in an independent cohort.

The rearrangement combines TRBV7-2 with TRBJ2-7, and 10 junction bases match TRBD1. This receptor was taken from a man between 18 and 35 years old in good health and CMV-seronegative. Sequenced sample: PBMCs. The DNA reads TGTGCCAGCAGCTTCGGGACAGGGGTCTCCTACGAGCAGTACTTC. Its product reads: CASSFGTGVSYEQYF.